The text below deals with one T cell receptor beta chain. This sample also contains other DNA sequences that code for the same CDR3. Sequencing used immunoSEQ multiplex PCR; TCRdb keeps in-frame clones, though not all of them. The sample has fewer than 90,000 clones; 85% to 95% are singletons. This sample is part of a study of technical replicates of blood from a few donors. This CDR3 contains 15 residues. Germline V gene data show CDR1 as MGHDK and CDR2 as SYGVNS. Trimming pared 3 bases from V and 0 bases from J, leaving 9 bases between. The sequencing sample was made of T cells isolated from PBMCs. This receptor was taken from a human donor in good health. The rearrangement links TRBV25-1 to TRBJ1-3; a weak D match, TRBD1 (6 bases). The CDR3 DNA sequence: TGTGCCAGCAGTGACAGGGGAATCTCTGGAAACACCATATATTTT. Amino acids: CASSDRGISGNTIYF.